These 11 T cell receptor beta chains were sequenced from one sample in a study of cytomegalovirus exposure and HLA in healthy donors (dated by TCRdb to the late 2010s). The library was prepared using the immunoSEQ multiplex PCR assay. The multiplex PCR relied on a mix of 60 forward primers for TCR Vbeta segments and 13 reverse primers for TCR Jbeta segments. Imported from immuneACCESS, the table was reduced by TCRdb to in-frame sequences with V and J called. These copies leave out some clones; in studies compared against another copy, an unresolved V gene accounts for under half, and the cause of the remainder is not known. The sample's clone listing holds 150,000 or so clones. The ten largest clones represent about 1.7% of the sample. The sequencing input was PBMCs. These receptors were obtained from a woman aged 50 to 60 in good health and CMV-seronegative.

The V gene is TRBV6-5, the J gene TRBJ1-1, with 7 positions matching TRBD1. With V trimmed by 5 bases and J by 7 bases, 10 bases remained unmatched. CDR1 and CDR2 from the germline V gene are MNHEY and SVGAGI. The CDR3 is 14 amino acids. This chain's CDR3 is CASSQTGPGIEAFF. The CDR3 DNA is TGTGCCAGCAGTCAGACAGGGCCTGGGATTGAAGCTTTCTTT.

This chain uses TRBV2 with TRBJ2-1; D is perhaps TRBD1 (5 bases). CDR1 is SNHLY and CDR2 is FYNNEI in the germline V gene. Trimming removed 6 bases from V and 9 bases from J, with 12 bases in between. The CDR3 spans 12 residues. In nucleotides, the CDR3 is TGTGCCAGCAGCACAGACAGTTCTGAGCAGTTCTTC. Protein product: CASSTDSSEQFF.

This chain links TRBV5-4 with TRBJ2-3; TRBD2 matches 7 bases. Germline lookup yields CDR1 SGHNT and CDR2 YYREEE (reference sequence). This CDR3 contains 17 residues. The trim removed 4 bases at V and 0 bases at J, leaving 11 bases unmatched. CDR3 in DNA: TGTGCCAGCAGCCCGAGGACTAGTCCTAGGAGCACAGATACGCAGTATTTT. It is translated as CASSPRTSPRSTDTQYF.

The chain has TRBV18 and TRBJ2-7; TRBD2 aligns across 9 bases. The ends lost 6 bases at V and 4 bases at J; junction bases unmatched: 7. The CDR3 has 14 residues. The germline V gene has CDR1 KGHSH and CDR2 LQKENI. The CDR3 DNA is TGTGCCAGCTCGTCTGCGGGAGGGCCTTACGAGCAGTACTTC. Protein: CASSSAGGPYEQYF.

The J gene is TRBJ2-7, the V gene TRBV11-2, with D uncertain. This CDR3 has 15 amino acids. V dropped 5 bases and J dropped 2 bases, with 16 bases sitting between them. Germline loops: CDR1 SGHAT, CDR2 FQNNGV. This CDR3 reads CASSPNILPPYEQYF. Written as DNA, the CDR3 is TGTGCCAGCAGCCCCAACATCCTTCCCCCCTACGAGCAGTACTTC. Together with reference TRBV11-2 and TRBJ2-7, the CDR3 gives the full variable domain: EAGVAQSPRYKIIEKRQSVAFWCNPISGHATLYWYQQILGQGPKLLIQFQNNGVVDDSQLPKDRFSAERLKGVDSTLKIQPAKLEDSAVYLCASSPNILPPYEQYFGPGTRLTVT.

This sequence joins TRBV19 and TRBJ2-7; 8 positions match TRBD1. Germline-derived CDR1 and CDR2 are LNHDA and SQIVND (reference sequence). CDR3 size: 15 residues. V lost 4 bases and J lost 3; bases outside the gene matches: 8. CDR3 sequence reads: CASSTGAGGVYEQYF. CDR3 coding DNA: TGTGCCAGTAGTACCGGGGCAGGGGGCGTCTACGAGCAGTACTTC.

The rearrangement uses TRBV27 and TRBJ2-5; perhaps TRBD2 as D (6 bases). Deletions cut 8 bases from V and 4 bases from J, with 20 bases between. The CDR3 runs 15 residues. The germline gives CDR1 MNHEY, CDR2 SMNVEV (reference sequence). CDR3 loop: CASWRGGIGGETQYF. DNA of the CDR3: TGTGCCAGCTGGCGCGGCGGGATTGGAGGAGAGACCCAGTACTTC.

The chain carries TRBV6-5 and TRBJ1-2; no firm D call. Germline V gene lookup returns CDR1 MNHEY and CDR2 SVGAGI. Trimming removed 2 bases at V and 8 bases at J, with 9 bases between. The CDR3 runs 12 residues. The CDR3, as DNA: TGTGCCAGCAGTTACACCGGCAGGGGCTACACCTTC. It codes for CASSYTGRGYTF.

This chain connects TRBV9 to TRBJ1-1; D possibly corresponds to TRBD1 (6 bases). Germline values: CDR1 SGDLS, CDR2 YYNGEE. The V end lost 0 bases, the J end lost 4 bases, and 10 bases lay between the germline ends. The CDR3 runs to 14 residues. DNA of the CDR3: TGTGCCAGCAGCGTAGATCCAGGGGTCACTGAAGCTTTCTTT. Amino acid sequence: CASSVDPGVTEAFF.

The chain combines TRBV5-1 with TRBJ1-4, with a possible D match to TRBD1 (6 bases). Trimming removed 6 bases at V and 4 bases at J, with 10 bases between. Germline V lookup: CDR1 SGHRS, CDR2 YFSETQ. The CDR3 length is 13 residues. Here the CDR3 reads CASTGQINEKLFF. CDR3 nucleotides: TGCGCCAGCACCGGACAGATTAATGAAAAACTGTTTTTT.

The CDR3 spells CASSWRDVNTGELFF. CDR3 in DNA: TGTGCCAGCTCATGGCGGGATGTGAACACCGGGGAGCTGTTTTTT. The chain has TRBV18 and TRBJ2-2; tentatively, D is TRBD2 (6 bases). V was pared by 5 bases and J by 1 base, with 11 bases between. The CDR3 is 15 residues long. Germline CDR1 is KGHSH and CDR2 is LQKENI.